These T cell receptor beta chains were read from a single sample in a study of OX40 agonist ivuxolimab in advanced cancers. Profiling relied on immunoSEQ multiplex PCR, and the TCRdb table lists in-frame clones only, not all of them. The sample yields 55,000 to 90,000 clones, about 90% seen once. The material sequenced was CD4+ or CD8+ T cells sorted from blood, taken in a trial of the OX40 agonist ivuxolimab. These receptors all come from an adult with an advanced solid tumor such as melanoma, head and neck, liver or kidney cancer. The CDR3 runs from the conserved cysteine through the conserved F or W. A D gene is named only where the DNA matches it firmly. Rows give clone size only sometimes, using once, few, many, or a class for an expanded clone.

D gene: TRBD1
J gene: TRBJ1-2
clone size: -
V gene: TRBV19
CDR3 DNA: TGTGCCAGTAGTGGAGGGACAGGGGACGTCTATGGCTACACCTTC
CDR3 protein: CASSGGTGDVYGYTF

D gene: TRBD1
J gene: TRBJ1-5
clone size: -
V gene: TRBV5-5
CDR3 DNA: TGTGCCAGCAGCCTCGGACAGGGATTAAGCAATCAGCCCCAGCATTTT
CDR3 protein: CASSLGQGLSNQPQHF

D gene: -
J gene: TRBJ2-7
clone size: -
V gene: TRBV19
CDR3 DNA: TGTGCCAGTAGTTCAGAGACCGGGACGGGAACCTACGAGCAGTACTTC
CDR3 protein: CASSSETGTGTYEQYF

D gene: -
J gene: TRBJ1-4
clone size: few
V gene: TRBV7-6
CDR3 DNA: TGTGCCAGCAGCCCCACAGGTTACGGGAATGAAAAACTGTTTTTT
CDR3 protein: CASSPTGYGNEKLFF

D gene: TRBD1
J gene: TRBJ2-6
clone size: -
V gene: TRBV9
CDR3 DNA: TGTGCCAGCAGCGCTGACAGGGGCTCTGGGGCCAACGTCCTGACTTTC
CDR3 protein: CASSADRGSGANVLTF

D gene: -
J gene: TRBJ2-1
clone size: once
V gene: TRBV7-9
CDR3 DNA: TGTGCCAGCAGCCAACAGGGAGCCTCCTACAATGAGCAGTTCTTC
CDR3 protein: CASSQQGASYNEQFF

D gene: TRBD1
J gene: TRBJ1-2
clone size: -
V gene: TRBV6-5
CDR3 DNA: TGTGCCAGCAGGACCCTGGGGCGGGACAGGGGCTACACCTTC
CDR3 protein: CASRTLGRDRGYTF

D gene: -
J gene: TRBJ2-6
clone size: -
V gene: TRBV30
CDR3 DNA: TGTGCCTCTCCCCCCTCGCCTGGGGCCAACGTCCTGACTTTC
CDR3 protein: CASPPSPGANVLTF

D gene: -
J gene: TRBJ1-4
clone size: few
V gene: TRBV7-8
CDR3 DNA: TGTGCCAGCAGCCCAGGAAGGATCTCTGAAAAACTGTTTTTT
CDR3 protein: CASSPGRISEKLFF

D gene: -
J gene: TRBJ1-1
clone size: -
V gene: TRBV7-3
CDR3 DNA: TGTGCCAGCAGCTCGAGGACAGTAACTGAAGCTTTCTTT
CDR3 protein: CASSSRTVTEAFF

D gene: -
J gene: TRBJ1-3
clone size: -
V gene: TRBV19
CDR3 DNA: TGTGCCAGTAGTAAGCCGCAGGGCTCTGGAAACACCATATATTTT
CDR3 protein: CASSKPQGSGNTIYF

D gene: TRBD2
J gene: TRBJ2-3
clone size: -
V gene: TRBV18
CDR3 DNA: TGTGCCAGCTCACTTCGACTAGCGGGGGGGCAGGCAGATACGCAGTATTTT
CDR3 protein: CASSLRLAGGQADTQYF

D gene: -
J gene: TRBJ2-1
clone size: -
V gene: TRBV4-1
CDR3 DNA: TGCGCCAGCAGCCAAGAAGGGCGGGCAGCTGAGCAGTTCTTC
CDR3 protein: CASSQEGRAAEQFF

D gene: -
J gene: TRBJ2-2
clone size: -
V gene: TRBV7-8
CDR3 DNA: TGTGCCAGCAGCTTGGGTCGACTCGACACGAACACCGGGGAGCTGTTTTTT
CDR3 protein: CASSLGRLDTNTGELFF

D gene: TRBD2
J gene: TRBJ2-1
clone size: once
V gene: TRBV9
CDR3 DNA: TGTGCCAGCAGCCCAGAGGGCGGGGGCTCCTACAATGAGCAGTTCTTC
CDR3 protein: CASSPEGGGSYNEQFF

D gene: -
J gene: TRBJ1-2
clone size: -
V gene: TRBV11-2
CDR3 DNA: TGTGCCAGCAGCTTAGAGGCAACCGGCTACACCTTC
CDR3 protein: CASSLEATGYTF